This T cell receptor (beta chain) was sequenced for a study of T cell responses to AZD1222 COVID-19 vaccine. General study findings and limits: Clonal diversity may have been underestimated, and the donors were mostly white British, with more females than males. It was only after the peak T cell response that any repertoires were sampled.

The method was immunoSEQ multiplex PCR; TCRdb's version includes in-frame clones alone and lacks a portion of them. This sample yields approximately 130,000 clones, of which approximately 94% are seen a single time; approximately 3.1% belongs to the top ten. The germline CDR1 and CDR2 sequences are SGHRS and YFSETQ. The CDR3 is 14 amino acids. The J segment lost 4 bases and the V segment lost 5 bases, leaving 8 bases of the junction unmatched. This clone was seen only a few times. The antigen is unknown. The rearrangement links TRBV5-1 to TRBJ1-1; TRBD1 matches 7 bases. The receptor was derived from an adult in good health. Material: peripheral blood, obtained on day 0 of AZD1222 vaccination. CDR3 amino acids: CASRTGEAGTEAFF. In DNA form, the CDR3 reads TGCGCCAGCAGAACAGGGGAAGCGGGCACTGAAGCTTTCTTT.